Listed below are T cell receptor beta chains from one sample, sequenced in a study of Ad26.COV2.S vaccination and SARS-CoV-2 variants. The protocol was immunoSEQ multiplex PCR, while the TCRdb copy is restricted to in-frame clones and leaves out a portion. The sample holds about 350,000 clones, more than 85% seen once. Here the sequenced sample was peripheral blood, taken in a trial of Ad26.COV2.S vaccine versus placebo. Receptors originate from a person aged 18-65 years who received the Ad26.COV2.S COVID-19 vaccine or a placebo. The CDR3 runs from the conserved cysteine through the conserved F or W. A D gene is named only where the DNA matches it firmly. Expanded clones are given a class, and other clones once, few, many or no size at all.

>TRBJ2-2|-|TRBV11-2|-
TGTGCCAGCAGCCTATTAAACACCGGGGAGCTGTTTTTT
CASSLLNTGELFF
>TRBJ2-1|TRBD2|TRBV6-5|-
TGTGCCAGCAGCGGACTAGTGTACAATGAGCAGTTCTTC
CASSGLVYNEQFF
>TRBJ1-4|-|TRBV29-1|-
TGCAGCGTTGAAGATCTACAGAATGAAAAACTGTTTTTT
CSVEDLQNEKLFF
>TRBJ2-3|-|TRBV27|-
TGTGCCAGCAGTTATTCCGGGGAAGATACGCAGTATTTT
CASSYSGEDTQYF
>TRBJ2-5|-|TRBV29-1|-
TGCAGCGTTGTTGGGGTATCTTTCGAGACCCAGTACTTC
CSVVGVSFETQYF
>TRBJ2-5|TRBD2|TRBV4-1|-
TGCGCCAGCAGCCAAAAAGAGGGACTAGACCTGGGAGAGACCCAGTACTTC
CASSQKEGLDLGETQYF
>TRBJ2-3|-|TRBV19|-
TGTGCCAGTAGATCTGGCACCACAGATACGCAGTATTTT
CASRSGTTDTQYF
>TRBJ2-3|-|TRBV4-1|once
TGCGCCAGCAGCCAAGAGGAGCTAGGTGGAGATTATAGCACAGATACGCAGTATTTT
CASSQEELGGDYSTDTQYF
>TRBJ1-1|-|TRBV11-2|-
TGTGCCAGCCTGAAGGGTAAGGCTGAGGGCACTGAAGCTTTCTTT
CASLKGKAEGTEAFF
>TRBJ1-5|-|TRBV2|-
TGTGCCAGCAGGGGAGGGAAGCATGGAAATCAGCCCCAGCATTTT
CASRGGKHGNQPQHF
>TRBJ1-6|-|TRBV28|-
TGTGCCAGCAGTTTCTACGGAGGGAATTCACCCCTCCACTTT
CASSFYGGNSPLHF
>TRBJ2-7|TRBD1|TRBV6-5|-
TGTGCCAGCAGTTATGGGCAGGGGGCATCCTACGAGCAGTACTTC
CASSYGQGASYEQYF
>TRBJ2-5|-|TRBV7-9|-
TGTGCCAGCAGCCAACCCTCCCAAGAGACCCAGTACTTC
CASSQPSQETQYF
>TRBJ1-1|-|TRBV5-1|-
TGCGCCAGCAGCCCCCTGTTGCTAGAGAACACTGAAGCTTTCTTT
CASSPLLLENTEAFF
>TRBJ1-5|TRBD1|TRBV3-1/TRBV3-2|once
TGTGCCAGCAGCCAAGGACAGGGGAATCAGCCCCAGCATTTT
CASSQGQGNQPQHF
>TRBJ2-7|-|TRBV12-3/TRBV12-4|-
TGTGCCAGCAGTTCCCGAAGTAGTCACGAGCAGTACTTC
CASSSRSSHEQYF
>TRBJ2-7|TRBD1|TRBV4-1|once
TGCGCCAGCAGCCGCCGTACAGGGGAGAGCTCCTACGAGCAGTACTTC
CASSRRTGESSYEQYF
>TRBJ1-1|-|TRBV18|-
TGTGCCAGCTCCCTGACAGGCGGGGGCAAAGCTGAAGCTTTCTTT
CASSLTGGGKAEAFF
>TRBJ1-3|TRBD1|TRBV28|-
TGTGCCAGCAGCCCGAACAGGGACAGCTCTGGAAACACCATATATTTT
CASSPNRDSSGNTIYF
>TRBJ2-2|-|TRBV6-2/TRBV6-3|-
TGTGCCAGCAGTTACTCGATCACCGGGGAGCTGTTTTTT
CASSYSITGELFF
>TRBJ2-1|TRBD2|TRBV19|-
TGTGCCACCACACCGGGGGGAGAGGATTCCTACAATGAGCAGTTCTTC
CATTPGGEDSYNEQFF
>TRBJ2-7|-|TRBV10-3|-
TGTGCCATCAGTGAGTCAGAGTACGAGCAGTACTTC
CAISESEYEQYF
>TRBJ2-1|-|TRBV27|-
TGTGCCAGCAAAGCCGGGACATTGTTCAATGAGCAGTTCTTC
CASKAGTLFNEQFF
>TRBJ1-1|TRBD1|TRBV18|-
TGTGCCAGCTCACCCGACGGGGACAGGGACACTGAAGCTTTCTTT
CASSPDGDRDTEAFF
>TRBJ2-7|-|TRBV5-8|-
TGTGCCAGCACCTCTCGGTGGGACGAAGGCTCCTACGAGCAGTACTTC
CASTSRWDEGSYEQYF
>TRBJ1-6|-|TRBV30|few
TGTGCCTGGAGTTCAGCTGGGGACGGAGGAAATTCACCCCTCCACTTT
CAWSSAGDGGNSPLHF
>TRBJ2-7|TRBD2|TRBV6-1|-
TGTGCCAGCAGTGGACCCCCGACTAGCGGAATATCCTACGAGCAGTACTTC
CASSGPPTSGISYEQYF
>TRBJ2-7|TRBD1|TRBV28|once
TGTGCCAGCAGTCCCGGGACAGTCTTAGGCGAGCAGTACTTC
CASSPGTVLGEQYF
>TRBJ1-1|-|TRBV7-8|-
TGTGCCAGCAAACTGACGGGCATGAACACTGAAGCTTTCTTT
CASKLTGMNTEAFF
>TRBJ1-5|-|TRBV19|-
TGTGCCAGCAGTAAATTTGAAAGCAATCAGCCCCAGCATTTT
CASSKFESNQPQHF
>TRBJ1-2|TRBD1|TRBV3-1/TRBV3-2|-
TGTGCCAGCAGCCAAGGGACAGGGTATGGCTACACCTTC
CASSQGTGYGYTF
>TRBJ2-1|TRBD2|TRBV11-2|once
TGTGCCAGCAGCCCCACGGGGGGGTCCTACAATGAGCAGTTCTTC
CASSPTGGSYNEQFF
>TRBJ1-5|-|TRBV15|-
TGTGCCACCAGCAGAGCCGGGTCTGGCAATCAGCCCCAGCATTTT
CATSRAGSGNQPQHF
>TRBJ1-2|-|TRBV5-4|-
TGTGCCAGCAGAAAAGAGGGAGGAAGAACCTATGGCTACACCTTC
CASRKEGGRTYGYTF
>TRBJ2-5|TRBD1|TRBV19|-
TGTGCCAGTAGTACATGGGGGACAGGAAAACAAGAGACCCAGTACTTC
CASSTWGTGKQETQYF
>TRBJ2-7|TRBD1|TRBV7-9|-
TGTGCCAGCAGCTTAGCCGGGACAGGGGACCACGAGCAGTACTTC
CASSLAGTGDHEQYF
>TRBJ2-7|-|TRBV6-5|-
TGTGCCAGCAGTTGGGGTCTTCCAGGGGTATACGAGCAGTACTTC
CASSWGLPGVYEQYF
>TRBJ2-2|-|TRBV5-1|-
TGCGCCAGCAGCTTGAGATGGACTGGGGGGAACACCGGGGAGCTGTTTTTT
CASSLRWTGGNTGELFF
>TRBJ2-2|-|TRBV6-5|-
TGTGCCAGCATGGCGAACACCGGGGAGCTGTTTTTT
CASMANTGELFF
>TRBJ1-2|-|TRBV7-9|-
TGTGCCAGCAGCTTAAACACGCACAGGGCCTATGGCTACACCTTC
CASSLNTHRAYGYTF
>TRBJ2-3|-|TRBV20-1|-
TGCAGTGCGTCGACGCAGGAGGTGCAGTATTTT
CSASTQEVQYF
>TRBJ2-1|TRBD1|TRBV11-2|once
TGTGCCAGCAGCTCCGGACAGGGGATCTACAATGAGCAGTTCTTC
CASSSGQGIYNEQFF
>TRBJ1-3|-|TRBV11-2|-
TGTGCCAGCAGCGCCTGGGACGGCTACTCTGGAAACACCATATATTTT
CASSAWDGYSGNTIYF